These 24 T cell receptor beta chains came from one sample sequenced in a study of radiation and T cells in renal cell carcinoma. Sequencing used immunoSEQ multiplex PCR; TCRdb keeps in-frame clones, though not all of them. The sample yields 60,000 to 80,000 clones, around 76% seen once. As for time point: blood 2 weeks post-SBRT. Treatment described: 15 Gy SBRT to primary tumor, nephrectomy 4 weeks later. Source: blood, taken from a patient whose treatment included radiotherapy and nephrectomy. The receptors derive from a man in his fifties or sixties with renal cell carcinoma.

The sample holds a few counts of this clone. J is TRBJ2-5 and V is TRBV7-2, with D unclear. The V gene lost 1 base and the J gene lost 5 bases, with 14 bases spanning the gap. The CDR3 runs to 15 residues. Germline values: CDR1 SGHTA, CDR2 FQGNSA. The CDR3 sequence is CASSLDARPQETQYF. The CDR3 DNA sequence: TGTGCCAGCAGCTTAGACGCCCGCCCCCAGGAGACCCAGTACTTC. The whole variable domain, remainder taken from reference TRBV7-2 and TRBJ2-5, is GAGVSQSPSNKVTEKGKDVELRCDPISGHTALYWYRQSLGQGLEFLIYFQGNSAPDKSGLPSDRFSAERTGGSVSTLTIQRTQQEDSAVYLCASSLDARPQETQYFGPGTRLLVL.

The gene calls are TRBV28 and TRBJ2-1, with TRBD1 matching over 10 bases. This CDR3 contains 16 residues. Germline V gene lookup returns CDR1 MDHEN and CDR2 SYDVKM. The trim removed 2 bases at V and 7 bases at J, leaving 8 bases unmatched. CDR3 DNA: TGTGCCAGCAGTTTAGCCGGGGACAGGGGACGAAATGAGCAGTTCTTC. This translates into CASSLAGDRGRNEQFF.

The gene calls are TRBV15 and TRBJ1-2, with D possibly matching TRBD1 (5 bases). Germline CDR1 is LNHNV and CDR2 is YYDKDF (reference sequence). The CDR3 runs 14 residues. V was clipped by 0 bases and J by 9 bases, with 14 bases between them. The CDR3 DNA sequence: TGTGCCACCAGCAGAGATCGAGACAGATCGAGCTACACCTTC. It translates to CATSRDRDRSSYTF.

Note on this clone: Other DNA sequences in this specimen translate into the identical CDR3. V and J are TRBV27 and TRBJ2-5; a possible D gene is TRBD2 (6 bases). The CDR3 is made up of 14 amino acids. The V gene lost 2 bases and the J gene lost 5 bases, with 12 bases spanning the gap. Germline V CDR1 and CDR2: MNHEY, SMNVEV (reference sequence). CDR3 sequence reads: CASSLGGNGETQYF. The CDR3 coding sequence is TGTGCCAGCAGTTTAGGGGGGAATGGGGAGACCCAGTACTTC.

The chain joins TRBV28 to TRBJ1-5, with D unclear. The CDR3 is 13 amino acids. In germline, CDR1 is MDHEN, CDR2 SYDVKM. V shed 5 bases and J shed 3 bases, with 8 bases lying between them. CDR3 DNA sequence: TGTGCCAGCAGTGGAACTCTCAATCAGCCCCAGCATTTT. This encodes CASSGTLNQPQHF.

The rearrangement links TRBV4-3 to TRBJ2-2, with 7 bases fitting TRBD2. Losses at the gene ends were 0 bases for V and 6 bases for J; bases not matched to a gene: 10. The CDR3 spans 17 residues. Looked up from germline, CDR1 is LGHNA and CDR2 is YSLEER. The CDR3 here is CASSQEGKGGDAGELFF. CDR3 DNA: TGCGCCAGCAGCCAAGAGGGAAAGGGAGGGGACGCCGGGGAGCTGTTTTTT.

J is TRBJ1-4 and V is TRBV27, with D perhaps matching TRBD1 (5 bases). The CDR3 sequence is 12 residues long. CDR1 is MNHEY, CDR2 SMNVEV, per germline (reference sequence). The ends were cut back, 3 bases at V and 11 bases at J, with 10 bases in the middle. The CDR3 sequence is CASSFPRGKLFF. For the CDR3, the DNA is TGTGCCAGCAGTTTCCCGAGGGGCAAACTGTTTTTT.

The chain joins TRBV6-1 to TRBJ2-6; D unclear. The CDR3 length is 15 residues. Trimming took off 4 bases at V and 2 bases at J, with 9 bases between the two ends. Germline CDR1 reads MNHNS; CDR2 reads SASEGT. The CDR3 spells CASSGGIPGANVLTF. The CDR3 DNA reads TGTGCCAGCAGTGGCGGCATTCCTGGGGCCAACGTCCTGACTTTC.

The rearrangement joins TRBV5-4 to TRBJ2-7, with D perhaps TRBD1 or TRBD2 (5 bases each). The length of the CDR3 is 15 residues. The germline CDR1 and CDR2 sequences are SGHNT and YYREEE (reference sequence). Trimming took 0 bases from V and 3 from J, leaving 13 bases between them. The CDR3 loop reads CASSLVRGGGYEQYF. DNA for the CDR3: TGTGCCAGCAGCTTGGTGCGCGGTGGGGGCTACGAGCAGTACTTC.

V and J are TRBV19 and TRBJ1-4; weak D call: TRBD1 (5 bases). Trimming took off 3 bases at V and 7 bases at J, with 15 bases between the two ends. Germline CDR1 reads LNHDA; CDR2 reads SQIVND (reference sequence). The length of the CDR3 is 15 residues. CDR3 loop: CASSILGGRAEKLFF. The CDR3 DNA sequence: TGTGCCAGTAGTATTCTGGGGGGACGCGCTGAAAAACTGTTTTTT.

V usage is TRBV5-6 and J usage is TRBJ1-2; no clear D gene. Trimming pared 4 bases from V and 7 bases from J, leaving 20 bases between. Per germline, CDR1 SGHDT and CDR2 YYEEEE. The CDR3 totals 15 residues. Written as DNA, the CDR3 is TGTGCCAGCAGCGCCCCCGTCCCAACGCAGGTTGGCTACACCTTC. Translating gives CASSAPVPTQVGYTF.

The chain couples TRBV5-5 to TRBJ1-1; D may be TRBD1 (6 bases). The CDR3 has 13 amino acids. V was pared by 2 bases and J by 5 bases, with 10 bases between. The germline V gene has CDR1 SGHKS and CDR2 YYEKEE (reference sequence). CDR3: CASSFTGRTEAFF. The DNA for the CDR3 is TGTGCCAGCAGCTTCACAGGGCGAACTGAAGCTTTCTTT. Based on the CDR3 plus reference TRBV5-5 and TRBJ1-1, the full variable domain is DAGVTQSPTHLIKTRGQQVTLRCSPISGHKSVSWYQQVLGQGPQFIFQYYEKEERGRGNFPDRFSARQFPNYSSELNVNALLLGDSALYLCASSFTGRTEAFFGQGTRLTVV.

This clone was counted between two and nine times. The gene calls are TRBV5-5 and TRBJ1-2; 9 positions agree with TRBD1. CDR3 length: 15 residues. The germline gives CDR1 SGHKS, CDR2 YYEKEE (reference sequence). The V and J ends lost 4 bases and 0 bases, in that order; junction bases with no gene match: 4. The CDR3 sequence: CASSPRDRANYGYTF. The CDR3 DNA reads TGTGCCAGCAGCCCCCGGGACAGGGCTAACTATGGCTACACCTTC.

This chain links TRBV14 with TRBJ2-7; D remains ambiguous. The CDR3 is 13 residues long. CDR1 is SGHDN and CDR2 is FVKESK in the germline V gene. V lost 1 base and J lost 9, with 13 bases in between. The CDR3 loop is CASSQALVRGQYF. CDR3 nucleotides: TGTGCCAGCAGCCAAGCGTTGGTCAGAGGGCAGTACTTC.

Only a few counts were recorded for this clone. J is TRBJ2-7 and V is TRBV4-2; TRBD1 aligns across 7 bases. With 0 bases clipped from V and 1 base from J, the junction kept 6 bases outside the gene matches. Germline values: CDR1 LGHNA, CDR2 YNFKEQ. There are 16 residues in the CDR3. The CDR3 spells CASSQELGGQSYEQYF. The CDR3 nucleotides are TGTGCCAGCAGCCAAGAACTAGGGGGACAGTCCTACGAGCAGTACTTC.

The chain combines TRBV6-1 with TRBJ1-5; D not certain. The germline V gene encodes CDR1 MNHNS and CDR2 SASEGT. This CDR3 spans 19 amino acids. V was clipped by 4 bases and J by 0 bases, with 22 bases between them. The CDR3 coding sequence is TGTGCCAGCAGTGCTCAAAGGGCCAACCGTTTTTATAGCAATCAGCCCCAGCATTTT. Translating it yields CASSAQRANRFYSNQPQHF.

The chain is built from TRBV10-3 and TRBJ2-1, with TRBD2 matching 16 bases. V was clipped by 3 bases and J by 7 bases; unmatched bases: 18. The CDR3 is 21 residues long. Germline V gives CDR1 ENHRY, CDR2 SYGVKD. The CDR3 spells CAISDLVRDRGLAGGSNEQFF. The CDR3 DNA is TGTGCCATCAGTGACCTCGTGCGGGACAGGGGACTAGCGGGAGGGTCAAATGAGCAGTTCTTC.

The chain carries TRBV4-1 and TRBJ1-2, with 7 nucleotides matching TRBD1. This CDR3 is built from 15 residues. The germline CDR1 and CDR2 sequences are MGHRA and YSYEKL. The V and J ends lost 4 bases and 4 bases, in that order; junction bases with no gene match: 9. CDR3 sequence reads: CASSPQGGGSYGYTF. The CDR3 nucleotides read TGCGCCAGCAGCCCCCAGGGGGGGGGCAGCTATGGCTACACCTTC.

The genes are TRBV2 and TRBJ2-7, with D maybe TRBD2 (5 bases). Trimming removed 11 bases from V and 9 bases from J, with 20 bases in between. The length of the CDR3 is 12 residues. Germline V gene data show CDR1 as SNHLY and CDR2 as FYNNEI. The chain's CDR3 is CAVLAPRGGQYF. The CDR3 coding sequence is TGTGCCGTCCTAGCTCCCCGAGGTGGGCAGTACTTC.

The chain uses TRBV2 and TRBJ2-5, with D perhaps TRBD1 (7 bases). Germline CDR1 is SNHLY and CDR2 is FYNNEI. The CDR3 has 14 amino acids. Between the trimmed V and J ends, which lost 6 bases and 4 bases, there was a span of 15 bases. The CDR3 reads CASRQRAGGETQYF. As DNA, the CDR3 is TGTGCCAGCAGACAGCGGGCAGGGGGAGAGACCCAGTACTTC. The full variable domain, completed using reference TRBV2 and TRBJ2-5, is EPEVTQTPSHQVTQMGQEVILRCVPISNHLYFYWYRQILGQKVEFLVSFYNNEISEKSEIFDDQFSVERPDGSNFTLKIRSTKLEDSAMYFCASRQRAGGETQYFGPGTRLLVL.

This CDR3 is CSVRTGPYEQYF. CDR3 sequence (DNA): TGCAGCGTGAGGACAGGGCCCTACGAGCAGTACTTC. The rearrangement links TRBV29-1 to TRBJ2-5, with TRBD1 identical over 8 bases. The J call may be mistaken, given a closer DNA end match to TRBJ2-7. CDR1 SQVTM and CDR2 ANQGSEA come from the germline V gene. This CDR3 has 12 amino acids.

The CDR3 loop reads CASSNQGGAYEQYF. As DNA, the CDR3 is TGTGCCAGTAGTAACCAGGGAGGTGCCTACGAGCAGTACTTC. V usage is TRBV19 and J usage is TRBJ2-7, with D perhaps matching TRBD2 (6 bases). The CDR3 spans 14 residues. Trimming pared 4 bases from V and 2 bases from J, leaving 12 bases between. Germline assignment: CDR1 LNHDA and CDR2 SQIVND (reference sequence). Looking up the rest from reference TRBV19 and TRBJ2-7 gives the full variable domain: DGGITQSPKYLFRKEGQNVTLSCEQNLNHDAMYWYRQDPGQGLRLIYYSQIVNDFQKGDIAEGYSVSREKKESFPLTVTSAQKNPTAFYLCASSNQGGAYEQYFGPGTRLTVT.

The chain joins TRBV2 to TRBJ2-7, with TRBD1 identical over 10 bases. This CDR3 is built from 15 residues. In germline, CDR1 is SNHLY, CDR2 FYNNEI. V was clipped by 7 bases and J by 4 bases; unmatched bases: 10. CDR3 DNA: TGTGCCAGCACTCCGCTTAGGGACAGGGGTTACGAGCAGTACTTC. It specifies CASTPLRDRGYEQYF.

The rearrangement uses TRBV19 and TRBJ1-2, with D possibly TRBD1 on 6 matching bases. V dropped 0 bases and J dropped 5 bases, with 16 bases sitting between them. The CDR3 has 16 residues. Germline V gene sequence: CDR1 LNHDA, CDR2 SQIVND (reference sequence). The CDR3 is CASSIDLQGGRYGYTF. DNA of the CDR3: TGTGCCAGTAGTATAGATCTACAAGGGGGTAGATATGGCTACACCTTC.